A selection of T cell receptor beta chains follows, all from one sample in a study of shared clonotypes between healthy human individuals. This table comes from immunoSEQ multiplex PCR, and its TCRdb copy is limited to in-frame clones, with some not included. The table lists about 1.1 million clones, more than 75% of them singletons. Material for sequencing was memory CD4+ T cells from PBMCs. These receptors were obtained from a man aged 18-30 years in good health. Some clones in this sample may be carry-over from other donors' samples. Both conserved end residues are part of each CDR3. A D gene is named only where the DNA matches it firmly. Clone size is given for some rows only: seen once, a few or many times, or a class if the clone is expanded.

TRBD2	TRBV4-2	TRBJ2-7	-	TGTGCCAGCAGCCAAGATAGACTAGCGGGCTCCTACGAGCAGTACTTC	CASSQDRLAGSYEQYF
-	TRBV5-1	TRBJ2-1	-	TGCGCCAGCAGCTGGGGATACAATGAGCAGTTCTTC	CASSWGYNEQFF
-	TRBV2	TRBJ1-2	many	TGTGCCAGCAGTGAAGGGGCTGCCCGTGGCTACACCTTC	CASSEGAARGYTF
-	TRBV5-1	TRBJ2-4	-	TGCGCCAGCAGCTTGGAGGGCGGGACACTAGCCAAAAACATTCAGTACTTC	CASSLEGGTLAKNIQYF
-	TRBV28	TRBJ1-3	-	TGTGCCAGCAGTGGCAAACAGAGTTTCGGCACCATATATTTT	CASSGKQSFGTIYF
-	TRBV10-3	TRBJ2-1	-	TGTGCCATCACCGAGCGGGCGGGATCCCTGGGGGAGCAGTTCTTC	CAITERAGSLGEQFF
TRBD1	TRBV28	TRBJ2-7	-	TGTGCCAGCAGTCCGGGGACAGGGAGCACCTACGAGCAGTACTTC	CASSPGTGSTYEQYF
TRBD1	TRBV28	TRBJ2-5	-	TGTGCCAGCAGCCGCACAGACAGGGGACGTGCAGAGACCCAGTACTTC	CASSRTDRGRAETQYF
-	TRBV9	TRBJ2-2	-	TGTGCCAGCAGCGTTGGGGGGTCGAACACCGGGGAGCTGTTTTTT	CASSVGGSNTGELFF
-	TRBV27	TRBJ1-3	-	TGTGCCAGCAATTCACAATCGACGACCCAGGGGATTGGAAACACCATATATTTT	CASNSQSTTQGIGNTIYF
TRBD2	TRBV19	TRBJ2-7	-	TGTGCCAGTTCCTCTCCTGGCGGGAGAGGGGTCCACGAGCAGTACTTC	CASSSPGGRGVHEQYF
TRBD2	TRBV6-5	TRBJ2-7	-	TGTGCCAGCAGGATCGGACTAGCGGGAGGCTACGAGCAGTACTTC	CASRIGLAGGYEQYF
-	TRBV5-8	TRBJ1-2	-	TGTGCCAGCAGTTCCTCCCCCAGGGGTGCCTATGGCTACACCTTC	CASSSSPRGAYGYTF
TRBD1	TRBV18	TRBJ2-2	-	TGTGCCAGCTCACGCGGACAGGGTGCGAACACCGGGGAGCTGTTTTTT	CASSRGQGANTGELFF
TRBD2	TRBV5-8	TRBJ2-3	many	TGTGCCAGCAGCTTGGTTCGACTAGCGGGAGGATCCACAGATACGCAGTATTTT	CASSLVRLAGGSTDTQYF
-	TRBV9	TRBJ2-3	once	TGTGCCAGCAGCGTAGGGCTAGACTCAGATACGCAGTATTTT	CASSVGLDSDTQYF
-	TRBV2	TRBJ1-4	-	TGTGCCAGTACCGGGACGGAGAATGAAAAACTGTTTTTT	CASTGTENEKLFF